What follows are 9 T cell receptor beta chains derived from one specimen sequenced in a study of T cell changes during pregnancy in multiple sclerosis (dated by TCRdb to between 2018 and 2021). The library relied on the immunoSEQ multiplex PCR assay. The source is immuneACCESS, and TCRdb retained only in-frame sequences with V and J called. Part of the clones is not carried over; for the studies checked, unresolved V genes explain less than half of this, and the remainder is unexplained. For this sample there are some 70,000 clones; about 90% appear just once. Together, the top ten hold 0.86% of the sample. This specimen was peripheral blood, taken in the second trimester of pregnancy. These receptors were obtained from a female donor with multiple sclerosis, enrolled in a pregnancy study.

The CDR3 DNA sequence: TGTGCCAGTAGTACCCGGACAAGACAGGTTTCTGGAAACACCATATATTTT. It translates to CASSTRTRQVSGNTIYF. V gene TRBV19 combines with J gene TRBJ1-3; maybe TRBD1 (6 bases). Between the trimmed V and J ends, which lost 4 bases and 1 base, there was a span of 17 bases. Germline lookup yields CDR1 LNHDA and CDR2 SQIVND (reference sequence). The CDR3 has 17 residues.

V usage is TRBV7-9 and J usage is TRBJ2-1, with 9 bases aligning to TRBD2. Germline CDR1 is SEHNR and CDR2 is FQNEAQ (reference sequence). Trimming removed 4 bases from V and 3 bases from J; junction bases left unmatched: 10. The CDR3 has 17 residues. The chain's CDR3 is CASSWGLAGTLYNEQFF. The CDR3 coding sequence is TGTGCCAGCAGCTGGGGTCTAGCGGGGACTCTCTACAATGAGCAGTTCTTC.

This sequence joins TRBV2 and TRBJ2-5, with a weak D call TRBD1 (5 bases). The CDR3 is 12 amino acids. Per germline, CDR1 SNHLY and CDR2 FYNNEI. Trimming pared 7 bases from V and 3 bases from J, leaving 9 bases between. Written as DNA, the CDR3 is TGTGCCAGCAAGGGCAGGGAAGAGACCCAGTACTTC. This gives the protein CASKGREETQYF. Filled out from reference TRBV2 and TRBJ2-5, the complete variable domain reads EPEVTQTPSHQVTQMGQEVILRCVPISNHLYFYWYRQILGQKVEFLVSFYNNEISEKSEIFDDQFSVERPDGSNFTLKIRSTKLEDSAMYFCASKGREETQYFGPGTRLLVL.

The chain joins TRBV2 to TRBJ1-2; TRBD1 matches at 7 bases. The V gene end was trimmed by 4 bases and the J gene end by 5 bases; junction bases not matched to a gene: 4. The germline V gene has CDR1 SNHLY and CDR2 FYNNEI. The CDR3 is made up of 13 amino acids. The CDR3 sequence is CASSGTGLYGYTF. The CDR3 DNA sequence: TGTGCCAGCAGTGGGACAGGCCTTTATGGCTACACCTTC. The full variable domain, rest sourced from reference TRBV2 and TRBJ1-2, is EPEVTQTPSHQVTQMGQEVILRCVPISNHLYFYWYRQILGQKVEFLVSFYNNEISEKSEIFDDQFSVERPDGSNFTLKIRSTKLEDSAMYFCASSGTGLYGYTFGSGTRLTVV.

The V call is TRBV7-2, the J call TRBJ2-3, with 8 bases aligning to TRBD1. The CDR3 extends over 14 amino acids. CDR1 is SGHTA and CDR2 is FQGNSA in the germline V gene. The V and J ends lost 3 bases and 4 bases, in that order; junction bases with no gene match: 3. The CDR3 here is CASSLRTGPDTQYF. CDR3 DNA sequence: TGTGCCAGCAGCTTGCGGACAGGGCCAGATACGCAGTATTTT.

This clone showed up just once. The V call is TRBV7-6, the J call TRBJ1-6; D is unresolved. The ends were cut back, 1 base at V and 6 bases at J, with 10 bases in the middle. The CDR3 is made up of 15 amino acids. Germline CDR1 reads SGHVS; CDR2 reads FNYEAQ. The CDR3 nucleotides are TGTGCCAGCAGCTTAGTGATGGGGAGTAATTCACCCCTCCACTTT. Translated: CASSLVMGSNSPLHF.

The rearrangement links TRBV7-3 to TRBJ2-3, with D perhaps matching TRBD1 (5 bases). The CDR3 has 14 amino acids. Trimming left V 5 bases short and J 1 base short, with 10 bases between. Germline assignment: CDR1 SGHTA and CDR2 FQGTGA. The CDR3 is CASSAMGRTDTQYF. CDR3 nucleotides: TGTGCCAGCAGCGCGATGGGGCGCACAGATACGCAGTATTTT.

This clone occurred once. The chain recombines TRBV5-1 with TRBJ2-5; TRBD1 matches 11 bases. The CDR3 extends over 13 amino acids. Germline CDR1 reads SGHRS; CDR2 reads YFSETQ. Trimming removed 7 bases from V and 4 bases from J; junction bases left unmatched: 3. The CDR3 loop is CASRDRGGETQYF. The CDR3 DNA reads TGCGCCAGCCGGGACAGGGGGGGAGAGACCCAGTACTTC.

Of note for this clone: The germline gene is not matched at one end of the junction; a read error may be the cause. The gene calls are TRBV2 and TRBJ1-5; D gene unclear. The CDR3 has 12 amino acids. The germline CDR1 and CDR2 sequences are SNHLY and FYNNEI. CDR3 sequence (DNA): TGTGCCGGCAGTGCCTCGAATCAGCCCCAGCATTTT. Protein sequence: CAGSASNQPQHF.